The entry that follows covers one T cell receptor beta chain sequence. With 8 bases clipped from V and 6 bases from J, the junction kept 8 bases outside the gene matches. This CDR3 has 14 amino acids. CDR1 is MNHEY, CDR2 SMNVEV, per germline (reference sequence). In the authors' methods: Using reference gene primer amplification, nucleated cell counts were estimated. Profiling relied on immunoSEQ multiplex PCR, and the TCRdb table lists in-frame clones only, not all of them. The V and J calls and clone size are taken from that table; D and trimming were inferred from the DNA. The table has roughly 280,000 clones, 86% seen once. These data are taken from a study of blood T cell repertoires in COVID-19. Turning to the study itself: The United States, Italy and Spain supplied acute and convalescent COVID-19 samples.

The V and J genes are TRBV27 and TRBJ2-2, with TRBD2 matching over 8 bases. The clonotype comes from a man younger than 40 with active or convalescent COVID-19. Sequencing used peripheral blood. CDR3 nucleotide sequence: TGTGCCAGCGGGCGGGGGGCCGAGCCCGGGGAGCTGTTTTTT. This codes for CASGRGAEPGELFF.